The sequence of this T cell receptor (beta chain) was determined in a study of spatial heterogeneity in lung cancer. Broader study findings: Tumoral mutation counts were tracked by counts of expanded intratumoral alpha and beta TCRs. Tracking of ubiquitous and regional nonsynonymous mutations by counts of ubiquitous and regional expanded TCRs, respectively, was seen.

By share of the sample, this clonotype is medium-sized. The antigen is not known. TCRdb analysed the 5' RACE reads with MiXCR anew, one entry per CDR3 protein. The sample has 20,000 to 25,000 distinct CDR3 sequences; about 6% are singletons. The V and J ends lost 6 bases and 0 bases, in that order; junction bases with no gene match: 13. CDR3 length equals 17 residues. CDR1 is DFQATT and CDR2 is SNEGSKA in the germline V gene (reference sequence). Documented time point: sample taken at primary tumor resection. Donation came from 70 or so patients with untreated early-stage non-small cell lung cancer. Material for sequencing was whole RNA from tumor, nontumor lung or frozen PBMC, left unsorted.

This chain connects TRBV20-1 to TRBJ2-1, with 8 bases lining up with TRBD2. Sample: lung tumor tissue, taken at surgery. The TCR was taken from a male donor with early-stage non-small cell lung cancer. CDR3 DNA: TGCAGTGCCCCACCCATAGCGGGGCAAAGCTCCTACAATGAGCAGTTCTTC. Protein product: CSAPPIAGQSSYNEQFF.